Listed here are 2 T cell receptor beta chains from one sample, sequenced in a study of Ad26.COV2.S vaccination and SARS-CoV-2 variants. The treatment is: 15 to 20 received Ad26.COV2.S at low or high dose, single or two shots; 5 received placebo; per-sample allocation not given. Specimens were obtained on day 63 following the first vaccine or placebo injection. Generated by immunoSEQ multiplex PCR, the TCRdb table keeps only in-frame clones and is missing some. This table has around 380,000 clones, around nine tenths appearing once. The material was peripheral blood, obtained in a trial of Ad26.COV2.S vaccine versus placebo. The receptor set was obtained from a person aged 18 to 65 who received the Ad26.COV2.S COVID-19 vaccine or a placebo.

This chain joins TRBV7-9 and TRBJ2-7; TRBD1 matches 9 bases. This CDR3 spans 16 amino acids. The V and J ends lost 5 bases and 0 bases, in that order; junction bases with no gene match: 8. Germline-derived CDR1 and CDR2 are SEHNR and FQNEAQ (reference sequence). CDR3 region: CASSPVTGGLSYEQYF. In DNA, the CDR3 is TGTGCCAGCAGCCCGGTAACAGGGGGCCTCTCCTACGAGCAGTACTTC. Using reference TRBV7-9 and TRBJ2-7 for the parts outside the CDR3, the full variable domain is DTGVSQNPRHKITKRGQNVTFRCDPISEHNRLYWYRQTLGQGPEFLTYFQNEAQLEKSRLLSDRFSAERPKGSFSTLEIQRTEQGDSAMYLCASSPVTGGLSYEQYFGPGTRLTVT.

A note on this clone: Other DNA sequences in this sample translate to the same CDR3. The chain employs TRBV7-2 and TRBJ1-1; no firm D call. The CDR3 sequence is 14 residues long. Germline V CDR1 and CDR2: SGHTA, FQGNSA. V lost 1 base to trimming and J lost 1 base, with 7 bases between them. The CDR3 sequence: CASSLEVTNTEAFF. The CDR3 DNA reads TGTGCCAGCAGCTTAGAAGTCACGAACACTGAAGCTTTCTTT.